This TCR beta chain was sequenced for a study of human T cells and chemical hapten exposure. Findings of the study overall: Significantly greater numbers of large CDR3 similarity clusters came from expanded TCRs than from controls.

Worth noting for this clonotype: Its cognate antigen is unknown.

The CDR3 has 19 amino acids. Germline V gives CDR1 MNHNS, CDR2 SASEGT. Germline trimming cut 3 bases from V and 2 bases from J; bases unmatched to any gene: 16. As for time point: patch test 2, 6 weeks after DPC sensitization. Treatment reported: therapeutic diphenylcyclopropenone sensitization with weekly scalp DPC. Alopecia patients between 18 and 70 years old and suitable for DPC were used as donors. Unfractionated whole blood yielded the extracted total RNA. Individual cDNA molecules (in the library) carried attached unique molecular identifiers. TCRdb passed the RACE reads through MiXCR, listing each CDR3 protein once. The sample records some 71,000 distinct CDR3 sequences, over 9% being singletons.

This receptor was taken from a woman aged 50 to 60 with alopecia areata. Some clones in this sample may be carry-over from other donors' samples. This chain uses TRBV6-1 with TRBJ2-5, with 9 bases matching TRBD1. Sequencing used whole blood, obtained in connection with sensitization to the hapten diphenylcyclopropenone (DPC). CDR3 sequence: CASSEHYQNFDRGQETQYF. CDR3 nucleotide sequence: TGTGCCAGCAGTGAGCATTACCAAAATTTCGACAGGGGGCAAGAGACCCAGTACTTC.